A few counts support the clone carrying this T cell receptor beta chain. The data originate from a study of spatial heterogeneity in lung cancer. Study in general: Sequencing consistently turned up more beta-chain sequences than alpha-chain sequences.

Unique molecular identifiers tagged every individual TCR cDNA molecule. Each CDR3 protein gets one entry after TCRdb re-called the 5' RACE reads with MiXCR. The sample lists tens of thousands of distinct CDR3 sequences, over 6% occurring once. Indicated time point: sample taken at primary tumor resection. Samples were obtained from about 72 donors, all untreated early-stage non-small cell lung cancer patients. From tumor, nontumor lung or frozen PBMC, whole RNA was taken unsorted for sequencing. Deletions cut 0 bases from V and 4 bases from J, with 10 bases between. The germline V gene has CDR1 SGDLS and CDR2 YYNGEE. CDR3 length: 15 residues.

This TCR derives from a male donor with early-stage non-small cell lung cancer. The chain employs TRBV9 and TRBJ2-2; D is uncertain. This sample comprised PBMCs, obtained at surgery. The DNA of the CDR3 is TGTGCCAGCAGCGTAGCGGGCCCGGGCACCGGGGAGCTGTTTTTT. It is translated as CASSVAGPGTGELFF.